This T cell receptor beta chain was retrieved from a study of T-cell memory formation after mild COVID-19. Each CDR3 protein is one row after TCRdb ran MiXCR on the 5' RACE reads. The data show hundreds of thousands of distinct CDR3 sequences, over 15% seen once. General study results and limits: The authors did not confirm SARS-CoV-2 specificity of second-wave clones peaking day 37.

This clonotype has just a few counts. Its antigen is not known. The germline V gene has CDR1 LGHNA and CDR2 YSLEER. V lost 0 bases to trimming and J lost 0 bases, with 13 bases between them. The CDR3 is 17 amino acids. J is TRBJ2-3 and V is TRBV4-3; possibly TRBD1 for D (5 bases). The sequencing sample was made of PBMCs or a T cell subset sorted from them (not recorded which). This clonotype was obtained from a man aged 18 to 30 who had mild COVID-19 (a few samples of this study predate the infection). Cell type and time point are not known. The CDR3 reads CASSQDGAFVSTDTQYF. The CDR3 nucleotides read TGCGCCAGCAGCCAAGATGGGGCCTTCGTTAGCACAGATACGCAGTATTTT.